One sample yielded the 19 T cell receptor beta chains listed below, sequenced in a study of healthy donors' naive CD4 and CD8 T cells. A linear amplification protocol produced the TCR libraries from around 510 ng of total RNA. TCRdb independently ran MiXCR on the reads; one entry per CDR3 protein. The repertoire has approximately 180,000 distinct CDR3 sequences, around 70% of them found once; the top ten carry 2.3%. Sequenced material: naive CD4+ and CD8+ T cells sorted from blood, pooled from several donors. The receptor set was obtained from a pool of human donors in good health; the sample pools cells from several healthy donors.

The chain combines TRBV5-4 with TRBJ2-3; D possibly corresponds to TRBD2 (5 bases). The germline gives CDR1 SGHNT, CDR2 YYREEE (reference sequence). The length of the CDR3 is 15 residues. Trimming removed 2 bases at V and 0 bases at J, with 10 bases between. CDR3 DNA sequence: TGTGCCAGCAGCTTAGCGGTTGCTAGCACAGATACGCAGTATTTT. It translates to CASSLAVASTDTQYF.

The chain is built from TRBV6-5 and TRBJ2-7, with D uncertain. The CDR3 has 16 residues. V shed 0 bases and J shed 2 bases, with 14 bases lying between them. Germline assignment: CDR1 MNHEY and CDR2 SVGAGI. CDR3: CASSYSTARATYEQYF. The CDR3 DNA is TGTGCCAGCAGTTACTCTACGGCAAGGGCAACCTACGAGCAGTACTTC.

The chain carries TRBV19 and TRBJ2-1; possibly TRBD2 for D (6 bases). The CDR3 has 16 residues. V shed 4 bases and J shed 2 bases, with 15 bases lying between them. The germline V gene has CDR1 LNHDA and CDR2 SQIVND (reference sequence). The CDR3 protein is CASSTPGGKTYNEQFF. The CDR3 DNA reads TGTGCCAGTAGTACCCCTGGCGGGAAGACCTACAATGAGCAGTTCTTC.

The V and J genes are TRBV5-6 and TRBJ2-5, with D hard to call. Deletions cut 0 bases from V and 4 bases from J, with 7 bases between. The CDR3 consists of 13 residues. CDR1 and CDR2 (germline): SGHDT, YYEEEE. CDR3 nucleotide sequence: TGTGCCAGCAGCTTGGAGCAGAGAGAGACCCAGTACTTC. This encodes CASSLEQRETQYF.

The rearrangement joins TRBV27 to TRBJ2-7; D might be TRBD1 (5 bases). CDR1 is MNHEY, CDR2 SMNVEV, per germline (reference sequence). There are 12 residues in the CDR3. V was cut by 8 bases and J by 9 bases, with 17 bases left in between. The chain's CDR3 is CASSALGLGQYF. The CDR3 DNA reads TGTGCCAGCTCGGCCTTGGGGCTGGGGCAGTACTTC.

The gene calls are TRBV5-1 and TRBJ1-2; D is uncertain. The CDR3 is made up of 13 amino acids. Trimming shortened V by 4 bases and J by 2 bases, and 9 bases separated the two germline ends. Germline lookup yields CDR1 SGHRS and CDR2 YFSETQ. The CDR3 DNA reads TGCGCCAGCAGCCCCCACAGCAACTATGGCTACACCTTC. Residues: CASSPHSNYGYTF.

This clonotype was detected once. V usage is TRBV6-5 and J usage is TRBJ1-1, with 7 positions matching TRBD1. Germline CDR1 reads MNHEY; CDR2 reads SVGAGI. There are 15 residues in the CDR3. V dropped 5 bases and J dropped 7; count of bases not matched to a gene: 13. CDR3 protein: CASSTGGTAIGEAFF. CDR3 bases: TGTGCCAGCAGTACAGGTGGGACAGCCATCGGTGAAGCTTTCTTT.

This chain joins TRBV12-3 or TRBV12-4 and TRBJ2-7; 11 nucleotides agree with TRBD1. The CDR3 totals 14 residues. Trimming removed 5 bases from V and 3 bases from J; junction bases left unmatched: 3. The CDR3 region is CASSKGTGGYEQYF. The CDR3 region has the DNA TGTGCCAGCAGTAAGGGGACAGGGGGCTACGAGCAGTACTTC.

A few counts support this clonotype. The rearrangement links TRBV5-6 to TRBJ2-7; D possibly corresponds to TRBD1 (5 bases). V was clipped by 0 bases and J by 2 bases, with 9 bases between them. This CDR3 region has 14 residues. Per germline, CDR1 SGHDT and CDR2 YYEEEE. The CDR3 DNA is TGTGCCAGCAGCTTGGACCCAGGGACCTACGAGCAGTACTTC. Encoded protein: CASSLDPGTYEQYF. The entire variable domain, with the rest obtained from reference TRBV5-6 and TRBJ2-7, is as follows: DAGVTQSPTHLIKTRGQQVTLRCSPKSGHDTVSWYQQALGQGPQFIFQYYEEEERQRGNFPDRFSGHQFPNYSSELNVNALLLGDSALYLCASSLDPGTYEQYFGPGTRLTVT.

The chain has TRBV11-2 and TRBJ1-1, with TRBD1 as a possible D gene (5 bases). CDR1 and CDR2 (germline): SGHAT, FQNNGV. With 2 bases removed from V and 11 bases from J, the gap between germline ends came to 24 bases. The CDR3 has 16 residues. DNA for the CDR3: TGTGCCAGCAGCTTATGGGACGCACAACGCCTCGGGCAGGCTTTCTTT. It is translated as CASSLWDAQRLGQAFF.

This clonotype occurred once. V usage is TRBV18 and J usage is TRBJ2-1, with TRBD1 matching 7 bases. Germline assignment: CDR1 KGHSH and CDR2 LQKENI. This CDR3 has 15 residues. The junction had 11 bases not matched to a gene; V was cut back by 4 bases and J by 8 bases. The CDR3 nucleotides read TGTGCCAGCTCACAGGACAGGCTTAACGTCCATGAGCAGTTCTTC. As protein: CASSQDRLNVHEQFF. Complete variable domain (other parts from reference TRBV18 and TRBJ2-1): NAGVMQNPRHLVRRRGQEARLRCSPMKGHSHVYWYRQLPEEGLKFMVYLQKENIIDESGMPKERFSAEFPKEGPSILRIQQVVRGDSAAYFCASSQDRLNVHEQFFGPGTRLTVL.

The genes are TRBV6-5 and TRBJ2-1; 10 bases are a match to TRBD2. V dropped 6 bases and J dropped 0; count of bases not matched to a gene: 11. The V gene's germline CDR1 is MNHEY and CDR2 SVGAGI. The CDR3 spans 18 residues. The CDR3 loop is CASRQQTASGSSYNEQFF. CDR3 nucleotides: TGTGCCAGCAGACAACAGACGGCTAGCGGGAGCTCCTACAATGAGCAGTTCTTC.

V usage is TRBV27 and J usage is TRBJ2-7; 7 bases agree with TRBD1. J gave up 3 bases and V 4 bases, and 6 bases lay outside the gene matches. Germline V gene sequence: CDR1 MNHEY, CDR2 SMNVEV (reference sequence). The CDR3 is made up of 14 amino acids. Here the CDR3 DNA reads TGTGCCAGCAGTTCTCCCACAGGGGTCTACGAGCAGTACTTC. It is translated as CASSSPTGVYEQYF.

The J gene is TRBJ1-6, the V gene TRBV5-1; no reliable D call. Trimming shortened V by 4 bases and J by 3 bases, and 11 bases separated the two germline ends. Germline values: CDR1 SGHRS, CDR2 YFSETQ. The CDR3 runs 15 residues. The CDR3 loop is CASSPADDYNSPLHF. CDR3 nucleotide sequence: TGCGCCAGCAGCCCCGCGGACGACTATAATTCACCCCTCCACTTT.

Concerning this clonotype: The junction and the germline gene differ at one end; a read error may be behind it. V usage is TRBV4-3 and J usage is TRBJ2-1; 11 nucleotides line up with TRBD2. The CDR3 covers 16 residues. In germline, CDR1 is LGHNA, CDR2 YSLEER. The CDR3 bases are TGTGCCAGCAGCCAAGACCTAGCGGGAGGATGGAATGAGCAGTTCTTC. Its protein product is CASSQDLAGGWNEQFF.

The J gene is TRBJ2-1, the V gene TRBV29-1; 8 bases match TRBD2. This CDR3 has 17 residues. In germline, CDR1 is SQVTM, CDR2 ANQGSEA. The ends lost 4 bases at V and 0 bases at J; junction bases unmatched: 11. The DNA of the CDR3 is TGCAGCGTTGGTGACGCACAGCGGGGGAGCTCCTACAATGAGCAGTTCTTC. As protein: CSVGDAQRGSSYNEQFF.

This clonotype has a handful of counts. This chain joins TRBV19 and TRBJ2-7; 7 bases line up with TRBD1. CDR3 size: 13 residues. The trim removed 6 bases at V and 3 bases at J, leaving 5 bases unmatched. CDR1 is LNHDA and CDR2 is SQIVND in the germline V gene (reference sequence). The CDR3 DNA reads as TGTGCCAGTAGCCTGACAGGGTACTACGAGCAGTACTTC. This gives the protein CASSLTGYYEQYF.

In this sample, this clonotype turned up once. V gene TRBV19 combines with J gene TRBJ1-5; D ambiguous. CDR3 length equals 18 residues. Trimming took off 2 bases at V and 3 bases at J, with 20 bases between the two ends. Germline CDR1 is LNHDA and CDR2 is SQIVND (reference sequence). CDR3 sequence reads: CASSISGSVGHDNQPQHF. The CDR3 DNA reads as TGTGCCAGTAGTATAAGTGGGTCGGTGGGTCATGACAATCAGCCCCAGCATTTT.

V usage is TRBV6-6 and J usage is TRBJ1-6, with unresolved D. Per germline, CDR1 MNHNY and CDR2 SVGAGI (reference sequence). V dropped 4 bases and J dropped 4 bases, with 8 bases sitting between them. The CDR3 extends over 14 amino acids. The CDR3: CASSWRDYNSPLHF. Written as DNA, the CDR3 is TGTGCCAGCAGTTGGAGGGATTATAATTCACCCCTCCACTTT.